Shown below are 17 T cell receptor beta chains from a single sample sequenced in a study of regulatory T cells in long-lasting Graves disease. Time point: newly diagnosed GD, antithyroid drugs for less than 3 months. After RNA was extracted from PBMCs, the TCR library was made from it. Building the TCR beta libraries relied on iRepertoire HTBI primers, and CDR3 regions underwent Arm-PCR. TCRdb reprocessed the multiplex PCR reads with MiXCR, giving one entry per CDR3 protein. The data hold around 360,000 distinct CDR3 sequences, with about 16% observed a single time. This same sample was also taken into another study, of T cells in Graves' hyperthyroidism and ophthalmopathy.

The material sequenced was peripheral blood mononuclear cells (PBMCs), taken at new diagnosis, from a patient treated with antithyroid drugs. The receptor source for this set is a woman between 18 and 30 years old with Graves disease.

A few counts support this clonotype. J is TRBJ1-1 and V is TRBV19, with D hard to call. Germline CDR1 LNHDA, CDR2 SQIVND (reference sequence). V shed 4 bases and J shed 3 bases, with 12 bases lying between them. CDR3 length equals 14 residues. The CDR3 coding sequence is TGTGCCAGTAGTAAGACAAGAAGGGACACTGAAGCTTTCTTT. Translation: CASSKTRRDTEAFF. Together with reference TRBV19 and TRBJ1-1, the CDR3 gives the full variable domain: DGGITQSPKYLFRKEGQNVTLSCEQNLNHDAMYWYRQDPGQGLRLIYYSQIVNDFQKGDIAEGYSVSREKKESFPLTVTSAQKNPTAFYLCASSKTRRDTEAFFGQGTRLTVV.

This clonotype was detected only a few times. V and J are TRBV7-9 and TRBJ2-1, with TRBD1 identical over 8 bases. The CDR3 has 14 amino acids. V shed 4 bases and J 9 bases; nucleotides not matched to a gene: 8. The germline CDR1 and CDR2 sequences are SEHNR and FQNEAQ (reference sequence). CDR3 sequence (DNA): TGTGCCAGCAGCTCGGGACAAACAGGGGGTGAGCAGTTCTTC. It yields the protein CASSSGQTGGEQFF.

Of note for this clonotype: Just one base apart from a much larger clone, this may be a read error. Here the CDR3 reads CSASTSGGVTDTRYF. CDR3 nucleotides: TGCAGTGCTAGTACTAGCGGGGGGGTCACAGATACGCGGTATTTT. The rearrangement links TRBV20-1 to TRBJ2-3, with 13 bases aligning to TRBD2. The CDR3 consists of 15 residues. Germline assignment: CDR1 DFQATT and CDR2 SNEGSKA (reference sequence).

This clonotype was seen repeatedly, ten times or more. The chain joins TRBV7-9 to TRBJ2-5, with no clear D. Trimming stripped 5 bases from V and 5 bases from J, with 15 bases between. The CDR3 runs 14 residues. The V gene's germline CDR1 is SEHNR and CDR2 FQNEAQ (reference sequence). The DNA of the CDR3 is TGTGCCAGCAGCCTGGGCCCAACCTGGGAGACCCAGTACTTC. Residues: CASSLGPTWETQYF.

The table lists this clonotype with many counts. The V gene is TRBV20-1, the J gene TRBJ1-4; 8 bases fit TRBD1. The germline gives CDR1 DFQATT, CDR2 SNEGSKA (reference sequence). Trimming took 4 bases from V and 4 from J; bases not matched to a gene: 5. CDR3 length: 14 amino acids. Here the CDR3 reads CSATGQGHNEKLFF. In DNA form, the CDR3 reads TGCAGTGCTACAGGACAGGGACATAATGAAAAACTGTTTTTT.

This clonotype was seen more than once but under ten times. V and J are TRBV4-1 and TRBJ1-2, with D unresolved. The CDR3 runs to 17 residues. The germline CDR1 and CDR2 sequences are MGHRA and YSYEKL. Trimming took 0 bases from V and 2 from J, leaving 16 bases between them. The CDR3 nucleotides read TGCGCCAGCAGCCAAGATACGGGCGTACAGCCGAACTATGGCTACACCTTC. It codes for CASSQDTGVQPNYGYTF.

This clonotype was counted ten times or more. The V call is TRBV11-2, the J call TRBJ2-1; TRBD1 is a possible D gene (5 bases). Trimming shortened V by 4 bases and J by 7 bases, and 17 bases separated the two germline ends. The CDR3 is 15 residues long. Germline CDR1 and CDR2: SGHAT and FQNNGV. DNA for the CDR3: TGTGCCAGCAGCTCACGGACAAAGGCTGGGAATGAGCAGTTCTTC. Protein sequence: CASSSRTKAGNEQFF.

Many counts were recorded for this clonotype. The chain recombines TRBV29-1 with TRBJ2-3; the D gene could be TRBD1 or TRBD2 (5 bases each). CDR1 SQVTM and CDR2 ANQGSEA come from the germline V gene. This CDR3 region has 13 residues. V was clipped by 7 bases and J by 5 bases, with 16 bases between them. The CDR3 DNA follows: TGCAGCGCCCGACTGGGGGTGGGAGATACGCAGTATTTT. Encoded protein: CSARLGVGDTQYF.

This clonotype was detected only a few times. The chain employs TRBV5-1 and TRBJ2-7; D is possibly TRBD2 (5 bases). Germline CDR1 is SGHRS and CDR2 is YFSETQ. The CDR3 is made up of 15 amino acids. The ends were cut back, 1 base at V and 4 bases at J, with 15 bases in the middle. CDR3 residues: CASSLLGQPGYEQYF. Here the CDR3 DNA reads TGCGCCAGCAGCTTGTTAGGGCAGCCGGGGTACGAGCAGTACTTC. Using reference TRBV5-1 and TRBJ2-7 for the parts outside the CDR3, the full variable domain is KAGVTQTPRYLIKTRGQQVTLSCSPISGHRSVSWYQQTPGQGLQFLFEYFSETQRNKGNFPGRFSGRQFSNSRSEMNVSTLELGDSALYLCASSLLGQPGYEQYFGPGTRLTVT.

A few counts support this clonotype. The V call is TRBV6-2 or TRBV6-3, the J call TRBJ2-3; D is ambiguous. This CDR3 is built from 11 residues. The germline V gene encodes CDR1 MNHEY and CDR2 SVGEGT. V was shortened by 4 bases and J by 5 bases, with 4 bases between the two germline ends. This chain's CDR3 is CASSWIDTQYF. CDR3 bases: TGTGCCAGCAGTTGGATAGATACGCAGTATTTT.

This clonotype was found many times. This chain uses TRBV29-1 with TRBJ2-3, with 8 nucleotides matching TRBD2. The CDR3 has 12 amino acids. Germline CDR1 reads SQVTM; CDR2 reads ANQGSEA. The V and J ends lost 6 bases and 5 bases, in that order; junction bases with no gene match: 4. The CDR3 sequence is CSVTTSEDTQYF. The DNA for the CDR3 is TGCAGCGTCACGACTAGCGAAGATACGCAGTATTTT.

There are many counts of this clonotype. The V gene is TRBV6-1, the J gene TRBJ2-7; tentatively, D is TRBD2 (5 bases). V gave up 8 bases and J gave up 3 bases, with 17 bases separating them. Germline V lookup: CDR1 MNHNS, CDR2 SASEGT. This CDR3 contains 14 residues. CDR3 in DNA: TGTGCCAGCGAACAGCCCGGACTTAACTACGAGCAGTACTTC. Translating gives CASEQPGLNYEQYF.

The table lists this clonotype with a few counts. This sequence joins TRBV30 and TRBJ2-1, with 11 positions matching TRBD2. Germline CDR1 GTSNPN, CDR2 SVGIG (reference sequence). V trimming: 3 bases; J trimming: 4 bases; junction bases outside the gene matches: 8. The CDR3 length is 16 residues. This CDR3 reads CAWRSKLAGEYNEQFF. In nucleotides, the CDR3 is TGTGCCTGGAGATCTAAACTAGCGGGAGAATACAATGAGCAGTTCTTC.

This chain links TRBV20-1 with TRBJ2-3, with 10 bases fitting TRBD1. The tail of the sequence fits TRBJ2-7 better, so the J call may be wrong. This CDR3 has 14 residues. CDR1 is DFQATT, CDR2 SNEGSKA, per germline (reference sequence). CDR3 loop: CSVNLDRGPGEQYF. As DNA, the CDR3 is TGCAGTGTTAACCTAGACAGGGGGCCGGGCGAGCAGTACTTC.

This clonotype was detected a few times. V gene TRBV10-3 combines with J gene TRBJ2-2, with unresolved D. Trimming stripped 11 bases from V and 4 bases from J, with 14 bases between. There are 13 residues in the CDR3. Germline V gene lookup returns CDR1 ENHRY and CDR2 SYGVKD. Here the CDR3 reads CAVKAGFTGELFF. The CDR3 nucleotides read TGTGCCGTCAAGGCCGGATTCACCGGGGAGCTGTTTTTT.

This clonotype was recorded many times. The chain is built from TRBV7-2 and TRBJ1-1; D remains ambiguous. Per germline, CDR1 SGHTA and CDR2 FQGNSA. Between the trimmed V and J ends, which lost 5 bases and 2 bases, there was a span of 21 bases. The CDR3 length is 17 residues. CDR3 nucleotides: TGTGCCAGCAGCGAGTACCCTTACAATTCGGGTAACACTGAAGCTTTCTTT. As protein: CASSEYPYNSGNTEAFF. The whole variable domain, remainder taken from reference TRBV7-2 and TRBJ1-1, is GAGVSQSPSNKVTEKGKDVELRCDPISGHTALYWYRQSLGQGLEFLIYFQGNSAPDKSGLPSDRFSAERTGGSVSTLTIQRTQQEDSAVYLCASSEYPYNSGNTEAFFGQGTRLTVV.

This clonotype showed up many times. The CDR3 here is CASSEWGGTSGAYTDTQYF. In DNA form, the CDR3 reads TGTGCCAGCAGCGAATGGGGAGGAACTAGCGGAGCCTACACAGATACGCAGTATTTT. This chain links TRBV2 with TRBJ2-3, with 8 nucleotides matching TRBD2. The V segment lost 6 bases and the J segment 2 bases; nucleotides outside the gene matches: 19. CDR1 is SNHLY and CDR2 is FYNNEI in the germline V gene. The CDR3 is made up of 19 amino acids.